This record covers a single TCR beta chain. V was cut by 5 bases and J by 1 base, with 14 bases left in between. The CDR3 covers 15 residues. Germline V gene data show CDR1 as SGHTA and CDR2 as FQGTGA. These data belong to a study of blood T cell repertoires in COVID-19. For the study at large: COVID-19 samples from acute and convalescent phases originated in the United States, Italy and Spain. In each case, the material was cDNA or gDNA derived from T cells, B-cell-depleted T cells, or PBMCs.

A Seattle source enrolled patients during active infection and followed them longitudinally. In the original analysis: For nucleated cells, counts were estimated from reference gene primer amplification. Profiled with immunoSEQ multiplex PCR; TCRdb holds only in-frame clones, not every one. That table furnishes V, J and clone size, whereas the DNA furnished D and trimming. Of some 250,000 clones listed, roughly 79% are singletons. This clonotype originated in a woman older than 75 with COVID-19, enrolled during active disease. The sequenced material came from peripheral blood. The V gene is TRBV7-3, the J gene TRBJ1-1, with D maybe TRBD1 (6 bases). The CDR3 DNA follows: TGTGCCAGCAGCCCCACGGCGGGGGCGAACACTGAAGCTTTCTTT. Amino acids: CASSPTAGANTEAFF.